The rows below give T cell receptor beta chains drawn from one sample of a study of cytomegalovirus exposure and HLA in healthy donors. The repertoire was sequenced with immunoSEQ multiplex PCR; TCRdb's copy has only in-frame clones and lacks some. The table includes about 220,000 clones, 65% to 85% detected once. Specimen: PBMCs. These receptors were collected from a boy under 10 years old in good health and CMV-seronegative. CDR3s include the opening cysteine and the closing phenylalanine or tryptophan. Each record gives: CDR3 protein, CDR3 DNA, J gene, clone size, V gene, D gene. The D gene is left open where the match is weak. Size is omitted from some rows. Given values are once, few, many or a class for expanded clones.

CASSQAVAGVTYEQYF | TGCGCCAGCAGCCAAGCAGTAGCGGGAGTTACCTACGAGCAGTACTTC | TRBJ2-7 | . | TRBV4-1 | TRBD2
CASTPVVWAGGFNEQFF | TGTGCCAGCACCCCCGTAGTCTGGGCGGGAGGGTTTAATGAGCAGTTCTTC | TRBJ2-1 | . | TRBV5-4 | TRBD2
CASSSSDRGTGELFF | TGTGCCAGCAGCTCCTCCGACAGGGGTACCGGGGAGCTGTTTTTT | TRBJ2-2 | . | TRBV11-3 | TRBD1
CASHKGTVNTNTEAFF | TGTGCCAGCCACAAAGGGACAGTAAATACGAACACTGAAGCTTTCTTT | TRBJ1-1 | . | TRBV5-4 | TRBD1
CSVGGRGPFQETQYF | TGCAGCGTTGGGGGCAGGGGGCCCTTCCAAGAGACCCAGTACTTC | TRBJ2-5 | once | TRBV29-1 | TRBD1
CAIRGQGQETQYF | TGTGCCATCAGAGGGCAGGGCCAAGAGACCCAGTACTTC | TRBJ2-5 | . | TRBV10-3 | .
CASSPGDRGWQETQYF | TGCGCCAGCAGCCCAGGCGACAGGGGCTGGCAAGAGACCCAGTACTTC | TRBJ2-5 | . | TRBV4-1 | TRBD1
CASSLVGLAGTGNTIYF | TGCGCCAGCAGCTTGGTGGGTCTAGCAGGAACTGGAAACACCATATATTTT | TRBJ1-3 | few | TRBV5-1 | .
CASSPSGQGETQYF | TGTGCCAGCTCACCGTCGGGACAGGGGGAGACCCAGTACTTC | TRBJ2-5 | . | TRBV18 | TRBD1
CASSGNLLAGGLPDTQYF | TGCGCCAGCAGTGGGAACTTACTAGCGGGGGGGCTCCCAGATACGCAGTATTTT | TRBJ2-3 | . | TRBV10-1 | TRBD2
CASSPPAGAGDSSYEQYF | TGTGCCAGCAGCCCCCCCGCCGGCGCCGGGGACAGCTCCTACGAGCAGTACTTC | TRBJ2-7 | . | TRBV7-9 | TRBD1
CASSELGSPSTYEQYF | TGTGCCAGCAGTGAGCTGGGCAGTCCAAGCACCTACGAGCAGTACTTC | TRBJ2-7 | . | TRBV6-1 | .
CASSLAGIRSGNTIYF | TGTGCCAGTAGTCTCGCCGGGATTCGCTCTGGAAACACCATATATTTT | TRBJ1-3 | . | TRBV19 | .
CAWSVRGAQNIQYF | TGTGCCTGGAGTGTACGGGGGGCCCAAAACATTCAGTACTTC | TRBJ2-4 | once | TRBV30 | .
CASSHPYNEQFF | TGCGCCAGCAGCCACCCATACAATGAGCAGTTCTTC | TRBJ2-1 | many | TRBV4-1 | .
CASRRATYLASNEQYF | TGTGCCAGCAGGCGAGCGACGTACCTAGCCTCCAACGAGCAGTACTTC | TRBJ2-7 | . | TRBV6-8 | .
CATYRGQFTGELFF | TGTGCCACCTACAGGGGGCAGTTCACCGGGGAGCTGTTTTTT | TRBJ2-2 | . | TRBV10-3 | TRBD1
CASSFPGQSTDTQYF | TGTGCCAGCAGCTTCCCGGGACAGAGCACAGATACGCAGTATTTT | TRBJ2-3 | . | TRBV5-4 | TRBD1
CATSSPGEVLSGNTIYF | TGTGCCACCAGCAGCCCCGGAGAAGTGCTTTCTGGAAACACCATATATTTT | TRBJ1-3 | . | TRBV15 | .
CASSDSLRLQHF | TGTGCCAGCAGTGACTCCCTTCGTCTCCAGCATTTT | TRBJ1-5 | . | TRBV6-4 | .
CASSPMGTQETQYF | TGTGCCAGCAGCCCCATGGGGACACAAGAGACCCAGTACTTC | TRBJ2-5 | . | TRBV4-2 | .
CASSVDRNTEAFF | TGTGCCAGCAGCGTCGACAGGAACACTGAAGCTTTCTTT | TRBJ1-1 | . | TRBV9 | .
CASRTGTGGYEQYF | TGTGCCAGCAGGACCGGGACAGGGGGCTACGAGCAGTACTTC | TRBJ2-7 | . | TRBV6-1 | TRBD1
CASSGTGVNQPQHF | TGTGCCAGCAGTGGGACAGGGGTTAATCAGCCCCAGCATTTT | TRBJ1-5 | . | TRBV2 | TRBD1
CASTDDWSSYNEQFF | TGTGCCAGCACTGACGACTGGAGCTCCTACAATGAGCAGTTCTTC | TRBJ2-1 | . | TRBV2 | .
CASRLAGGADTQYF | TGTGCCAGCAGGTTAGCGGGGGGAGCGGATACGCAGTATTTT | TRBJ2-3 | . | TRBV6-5 | TRBD2
CASSYRDSRSPLHF | TGTGCCAGCAGCTACCGGGACAGCCGTTCACCCCTCCACTTT | TRBJ1-6 | . | TRBV5-6 | TRBD1
CASTSLRGTQYF | TGTGCCAGCACCTCCCTAAGGGGGACCCAGTACTTC | TRBJ2-5 | . | TRBV7-9 | .
CASSDEQRGGYTF | TGTGCCAGCAGCGACGAGCAAAGGGGCGGCTACACCTTC | TRBJ1-2 | . | TRBV9 | .
CASSLYTGDTQYF | TGTGCCAGCAGTTTATATACCGGTGATACGCAGTATTTT | TRBJ2-3 | . | TRBV27 | .
CSVCGLGTYEQYF | TGCAGCGTGTGTGGCCTCGGGACCTACGAGCAGTACTTC | TRBJ2-7 | few | TRBV29-1 | .
CASSTGEGHSPLHF | TGCGCCAGCAGCACGGGGGAAGGACATTCACCCCTCCACTTT | TRBJ1-6 | . | TRBV5-1 | .
CASSWPGNPGEQYF | TGTGCCAGCAGCTGGCCGGGCAACCCGGGGGAGCAGTACTTC | TRBJ2-5 | . | TRBV6-5 | .
CAISETGEQYF | TGCGCCATCAGTGAGACGGGGGAGCAGTACTTC | TRBJ2-7 | . | TRBV10-3 | .
CASSFKTSSNQPQHF | TGTGCCAGCAGCTTTAAGACATCTAGCAATCAGCCCCAGCATTTT | TRBJ1-5 | . | TRBV5-6 | .
CASSLDAGGGEQYF | TGCGCCAGCAGCTTGGACGCGGGAGGGGGCGAGCAGTACTTC | TRBJ2-7 | . | TRBV5-1 | TRBD2
CASSLSGSAPYGEDRGLVAEAFF | TGTGCCAGCAGTTTATCGGGCTCGGCCCCGTATGGGGAAGACAGGGGGCTCGTCGCTGAAGCTTTCTTT | TRBJ1-1 | . | TRBV27 | TRBD1
CASSQERLGNTIYF | TGTGCCAGCAGCCAAGAAAGACTTGGAAACACCATATATTTT | TRBJ1-3 | . | TRBV4-2 | .
CASSSDRGRKQYF | TGTGCCAGCAGCTCGGACAGGGGGCGAAAGCAGTACTTC | TRBJ2-5 | . | TRBV5-6 | TRBD1
CASSYVQGESGNTIYF | TGTGCCAGCAGTTACGTTCAGGGGGAATCTGGAAACACCATATATTTT | TRBJ1-3 | . | TRBV6-6 | TRBD1
CASSVHGTGSTDTQYF | TGTGCCAGCAGCGTACATGGGACAGGTAGCACAGATACGCAGTATTTT | TRBJ2-3 | . | TRBV9 | TRBD1
CASSWRGGTYYNEQFF | TGTGCCAGCAGCTGGCGGGGGGGTACCTACTACAATGAGCAGTTCTTC | TRBJ2-1 | once | TRBV7-9 | TRBD2
CASSSGQGSSPLHF | TGTGCCAGCAGCTCGGGACAGGGAAGTTCACCCCTCCACTTT | TRBJ1-6 | . | TRBV5-4 | TRBD1
CASSSSTGSYTF | TGTGCCAGTAGTTCCTCGACTGGAAGCTACACCTTC | TRBJ1-2 | once | TRBV19 | .
CASSLLAGADTQYF | TGTGCCAGCAGCTTACTCGCGGGGGCAGATACGCAGTATTTT | TRBJ2-3 | . | TRBV7-3 | TRBD2
CASSFGGEETQYF | TGTGCCAGCAGCTTTGGGGGCGAGGAGACCCAGTACTTC | TRBJ2-5 | once | TRBV7-3 | .
CASSPWPGPYEQYF | TGTGCCAGCAGCCCATGGCCAGGCCCGTACGAGCAGTACTTC | TRBJ2-7 | . | TRBV5-4 | .
CASSAGVPYEQYF | TGTGCCAGCAGCGCCGGGGTCCCCTACGAGCAGTACTTC | TRBJ2-7 | few | TRBV6-5 | .
CAWYPGQGNTGELFF | TGTGCCTGGTACCCGGGACAGGGGAACACCGGGGAGCTGTTTTTT | TRBJ2-2 | once | TRBV30 | TRBD1
CASSGRDRGTSGSWRQETQYF | TGCGCCAGCAGCGGAAGGGACAGGGGGACTAGCGGGAGTTGGAGGCAAGAGACCCAGTACTTC | TRBJ2-5 | . | TRBV5-1 | TRBD2
CASSLTPGVDTQYF | TGTGCCAGTAGTCTCACCCCGGGGGTGGATACGCAGTATTTT | TRBJ2-3 | . | TRBV19 | .
CASSSRGLSGNTIYF | TGTGCCAGCAGCTCCAGGGGGCTCTCTGGAAACACCATATATTTT | TRBJ1-3 | . | TRBV9 | TRBD1
CASSPKLASETQYF | TGTGCCAGCTCACCAAAACTAGCGTCTGAGACCCAGTACTTC | TRBJ2-5 | . | TRBV18 | TRBD2
CATSRDSAYEQYF | TGTGCCACCAGCAGAGACTCGGCCTACGAGCAGTACTTC | TRBJ2-7 | . | TRBV15 | .
CASSSGSGLTREEQFF | TGTGCCAGCAGCTCAGGCAGCGGCCTGACGCGGGAGGAGCAGTTCTTC | TRBJ2-1 | . | TRBV7-6 | TRBD2
CASSKAHSGSCYEQYF | TGTGCCAGCAGCAAAGCCCACAGCGGGAGTTGCTACGAGCAGTACTTC | TRBJ2-7 | . | TRBV21-1 | .
CASSDPGQGLQTQYF | TGTGCCAGCAGTGATCCGGGACAGGGTTTGCAGACCCAGTACTTC | TRBJ2-5 | . | TRBV9 | TRBD1
CSVVTGGAWGNQPQHF | TGCAGCGTGGTAACAGGGGGTGCCTGGGGCAATCAGCCCCAGCATTTT | TRBJ1-5 | . | TRBV29-1 | TRBD1
CASRQGGQKSYEQYF | TGTGCCAGCAGGCAAGGGGGACAGAAATCCTACGAGCAGTACTTC | TRBJ2-7 | . | TRBV6-5 | TRBD1